This record looks at one T cell receptor beta chain sequence and its context. There are many counts of this clonotype. Its antigen remains undetermined. No base-level quality is on record; no much larger clone is a single base apart. These data belong to a study of T cells in Graves' hyperthyroidism and ophthalmopathy (dated by TCRdb to about 2019). Concerning the study at large: Peripheral blood was collected at initial diagnosis, before any treatment. After sampling, hyperthyroidism patients received methimazole starting at 30 mg daily, and ophthalmopathy patients received high-dose intravenous methylprednisolone. To identify distinguishing TCR V-J signatures, a discovery cohort of 100 or so patients was used, comprising 40 to 45 with Graves' ophthalmopathy and around 60 with stable Graves' hyperthyroidism. According to the paper, TCR Vbeta CDR3 sequencing was carried out on 120 to 150 peripheral blood samples, which came from around 43 ophthalmopathy, under 80 hyperthyroidism and about 17 progressor patients. The 80 to 100 discovery patients were randomly divided into training and test sets at a 7:3 ratio. Thyroid tissue and blood T-cell repertoires from six Graves' hyperthyroidism patients were also compared in the study. Prospective prediction of ophthalmopathy was tested in an independent validation cohort consisting of fewer than 20 hyperthyroidism patients and 15 or so patients who later progressed to ophthalmopathy. Broad study findings and their caveats: Most expanded thyroid clonotypes (frequency above 0.001) were also found in blood, which suggests that blood repertoires may mirror thyroid immune responses. A 13 V-J signature model separated ophthalmopathy from stable hyperthyroidism, with about 90% sensitivity and roughly 81% specificity in cross-validation and 80%/75% in testing. During validation, the model predicted progression to ophthalmopathy a median of roughly 7.1 months ahead of onset, with approximately 70% sensitivity and less than 85% specificity. No statistical method was used to set the sample size in advance, and investigators knew the group allocation.

CDR1 and CDR2 are read off the germline V gene as MNHNS and SASEGT. Trimming at the junction amounts to 0 bases on V and 6 bases on J, and the germline ends lie 6 bases apart. The CDR3 starts with the cysteine, ends with the phenylalanine, and has 13 residues. The entry retains the CDR3 DNA only, 39 bases that are in frame from base 1. Stable Graves' hyperthyroidism was defined as the absence of progression to ophthalmopathy over 18 months of follow-up. The hyperthyroidism patients were between 18 and 65 years old and newly diagnosed, with a disease duration of less than 2 months. Patients with uncontrolled infections, other autoimmune diseases, pregnancy or lactation were excluded. Diagnoses relied on clinical symptoms, serum thyroxine and TRAb, thyroid ultrasound and orbital computed tomography. Ficoll-Paque density gradient centrifugation was used to isolate PBMCs from around 10 ml of fresh peripheral blood. Total RNA was extracted using Trizol reagent, and RNA quality was assessed on an Agilent 2100 Bioanalyzer.

The TCR beta CDR3 regions were amplified from the RNA transcripts. For the first round of RT-PCR on the TCR CDR3, the HTBI primer set was used together with the Qiagen OneStep RT-PCR kit. The libraries were constructed in a second round of multiplex PCR and then size-selected and purified. Sequencing of the libraries was done on an Illumina HiSeq2000 using paired-end 100 bp reads. The original pipeline was this. SOAPnuke was used to process the raw data, with reads discarded if the reads contained adapters or uncalled bases, had a mean Phred below 15, or lacked an exact constant-primer or identifier match. COPE v1.2.5 was used to merge the high-quality paired reads, and each unique nucleotide sequence was defined as a clonotype. MiTCR v1.1 was used to align the clonotypes against IMGT TRBV, TRBD and TRBJ reference segments. Only V-J combinations with frequency above 0.0001, covering about 99% of repertoires, were analysed. The TCS score was defined as F50 (clonal expansion) divided by E x V (chaos), with BLOSUM62-based TCRdist calculated between CDR3 peptides within each V-J. Welch's t-statistics and random forest reduced several hundred V-J features to fewer than 15, which were used in a naive Bayes classifier (R e1071). In-frame beta chains were kept once TCRdb had trimmed the public reads at Q25 with fastp and called clones with MiXCR. Each entry is one CDR3 protein sequence, shown with its most common DNA and genes. None of the V and J calls come from the authors' own analysis; TCRdb made them. This sample comprises fewer than 550,000 distinct CDR3 sequences, roughly 14% of them detected only once. Together, the top ten hold around 7% of the sample.

The sequence joins TRBV6-1 to TRBJ2-4; TRBD1 could be the D gene, as 5 bases match. This receptor was identified in a woman aged 18-29 years with Graves' hyperthyroidism. Sequenced input: blood. The CDR3: CASSEATGNIQYF. DNA sequence: TGTGCCAGCAGTGAAGCTACAGGAAACATTCAGTACTTC.